This paragraph reports one T cell receptor beta chain. Its antigen is unknown. It has no much larger one-base neighbor in the sample; base qualities were not kept. The time point tag for this specimen amounts to: cells obtained before transplantation from donor or recipient. CD3+CD4+ and CD3+CD8+ populations were FACS-sorted from unstimulated pre-transplant donor and recipient cells taken from spleen or lymph nodes. The data belong to a study of graft-versus-host responses after intestinal transplantation listed by TCRdb under 2021. At the level of the whole study: Multivisceral, liver-intestinal, or isolated intestinal transplants were received by the recipients. To identify alloreactive clones, pre-transplant mixed lymphocyte reaction products were sequenced and then compared with unstimulated pre-transplant donor and recipient T cells. Bulk TCR-beta CDR3 sequencing was used to track graft-versus-host and host-versus-graft alloreactive T cell clones in the graft, circulation and bone marrow after intestinal transplantation. A peak of at least 4% donor T cells among recipient peripheral blood mononuclear cells was the definition used for donor T cell macrochimerism. Samples from three later patients were sequenced in-house on an Illumina MiSeq with MiXCR processing rather than by the commercial service. A cohort of about 25 intestinal transplant recipients, including one retransplant, was enrolled, and a few patients lacking pretransplant specimens were excluded. All recipients received anti-thymocyte globulin induction followed by maintenance tacrolimus and steroids for three to four years. Results and caveats for the whole study, not just this receptor: Early after transplant, declines in HvG clones were associated with peak levels of circulating GvH clones. Conclusions were limited by the relatively low number and heterogeneity of intestinal transplant patients. In the allografts of patients with donor T cell macrochimerism, GvH to HvG T cell clonal ratios were high. GvH clones were detected in recipient bone marrow, and some appeared earlier in ileal mucosa or blood, consistent with an intestinal mucosal origin.

The germline V gene yields MNHEY for CDR1 and SVGAGI for CDR2. From its cysteine to its phenylalanine, the CDR3 spans 15 amino acids. Kept here is only the CDR3 DNA, which spans 45 bases and is read in frame from base 1. The junction shows trimming of 7 bases on V and 2 bases on J, plus 17 bases between the germline ends. Library prep was done by the immunoSEQ multiplex PCR assay. For most patients, genomic DNA was isolated using the Qiagen DNeasy Blood and Tissue Kit and was shipped frozen to Adaptive Biotechnologies for TCR sequencing. For most patients, genomic DNA was subjected to high-throughput TCR-beta CDR3 sequencing by Adaptive Biotechnologies. In the paper's pipeline: TCR sequencing data were retrieved from Adaptive's ImmunoSEQ software for roughly 17 patients, whereas a few other patients were processed with MiXCR and VDJtools. To correct CD4 versus CD8 sorting errors, sequences present in both subsets at a frequency ratio below 5:1 were removed. CDR3 nucleotide sequences shared between donor and recipient were removed because the origin of such sequences could not be assigned. Alloreactive clones required at least 2-fold expansion over unstimulated cells and minimum CFSE-low frequency of 0.002% (template counts) or 0.001% (read counts). Mappable clones were those detected in sequenced pre-transplant spleen, lymph node, or MLR CFSE-low populations of the donor or recipient. Cumulative frequency of alloreactive clones was calculated as a percentage of all sequences weighted by copy number. Imported from immuneACCESS, the table was reduced by TCRdb to in-frame sequences with V and J called. These copies leave out some clones; in studies compared against another copy, an unresolved V gene accounts for under half, and the cause of the remainder is not known. V, J and clone size were drawn from that table, and D and trimming were deduced from the DNA. This sample gives around 110,000 clones in total; about nine tenths of them show up just once. Approximately 0.17% of the sample lies in the top ten.

The receptor comes from a human donor who received an intestinal transplant. The receptor chain draws on TRBV6-5 and TRBJ1-2, with a weak D call of TRBD1 (5 bases match). Sequenced here: unstimulated CD4+ T cells sorted from spleen or lymph node cells, sampled before intestinal transplant. The sequenced DNA: TGTGCCAGCACCAGGACCGGGACTTCCAACTATGGCTACACCTTC. The resulting protein is CASTRTGTSNYGYTF.